The 8 T cell receptor beta chains in this list originate from one sample, sequenced in a study of blood T cell repertoires in COVID-19. Clones were read by immunoSEQ multiplex PCR, and TCRdb kept only the in-frame ones, dropping some. The table has about 210,000 clones, approximately 85% seen once. Input material: peripheral blood. These receptors were taken from a woman at least 80 years old with acute or convalescent COVID-19.

The chain is built from TRBV7-9 and TRBJ2-7, with 9 bases matching TRBD1. This CDR3 is built from 16 residues. V dropped 5 bases and J dropped 5; count of bases not matched to a gene: 13. From germline, CDR1 is SEHNR and CDR2 FQNEAQ (reference sequence). CDR3 DNA: TGTGCCAGCAGCCTCATTCTCGGACAGGGGATCAACGAGCAGTACTTC. This gives the protein CASSLILGQGINEQYF.

In regard to this clone: Mismatch with germline at one junction end may stem from a read error. The V and J genes are TRBV4-3 and TRBJ1-4; 9 positions match TRBD1. The germline V gene encodes CDR1 LGHNA and CDR2 YSLEER. The CDR3 covers 19 residues. The CDR3 region has the DNA TGCGCTAGCAGCCAAGATTCGTACCGGGACAGGGTTGGAGTTGAAAAACTGTTTTTT. Its protein product is CASSQDSYRDRVGVEKLFF.

This chain links TRBV30 with TRBJ2-7; 7 nucleotides line up with TRBD1. This CDR3 is built from 14 residues. Germline CDR1 reads GTSNPN; CDR2 reads SVGIG (reference sequence). Trimming cost V 0 bases and J 1 base; bases outside gene matches: 3. CDR3 bases: TGTGCCTGGAGTGTGTGGGACAGATCCTACGAGCAGTACTTC. Protein product: CAWSVWDRSYEQYF. Combining the CDR3 with reference TRBV30 and TRBJ2-7 gives the whole variable domain SQTIHQWPATLVQPVGSPLSLECTVEGTSNPNLYWYRQAAGRGLQLLFYSVGIGQISSEVPQNLSASRPQDRQFILSSKKLLLSDSGFYLCAWSVWDRSYEQYFGPGTRLTVT.

The genes are TRBV2 and TRBJ1-1, with unresolved D. There are 13 residues in the CDR3. With 6 bases removed from V and 0 bases from J, the gap between germline ends came to 8 bases. CDR1 SNHLY and CDR2 FYNNEI come from the germline V gene. The chain's CDR3 is CASRKELNTEAFF. In DNA form, the CDR3 reads TGTGCCAGCAGGAAAGAGCTGAACACTGAAGCTTTCTTT.

This clone was picked up a small number of times. The chain couples TRBV7-8 to TRBJ2-3; 8 positions match TRBD2. Germline V lookup: CDR1 SGHVS, CDR2 FQNEAQ. J was trimmed by 2 bases and V by 1 base; bases with no gene match: 8. CDR3 size: 17 residues. The CDR3 bases are TGTGCCAGCAGCTTAGGCCCTACTAGCGGATACACAGATACGCAGTATTTT. Translation: CASSLGPTSGYTDTQYF.

This chain joins TRBV19 and TRBJ2-7; TRBD1 agrees at 8 bases. The V gene end was trimmed by 5 bases and the J gene end by 3 bases; junction bases not matched to a gene: 6. The length of the CDR3 is 14 residues. Germline assignment: CDR1 LNHDA and CDR2 SQIVND (reference sequence). CDR3 sequence: CASSAGQGGYEQYF. Here the CDR3 DNA reads TGTGCCAGTAGTGCCGGACAGGGCGGCTACGAGCAGTACTTC.

The chain carries TRBV11-2 and TRBJ1-1, with a possible D match to TRBD1 (5 bases). CDR3 length: 18 residues. Germline CDR1 and CDR2: SGHAT and FQNNGV. V gave up 3 bases and J gave up 3 bases, with 23 bases separating them. In DNA form, the CDR3 reads TGTGCCAGCAGCTTGTACGGGAGGGGCGGGGTTCGGGACACTGAAGCTTTCTTT. Protein product: CASSLYGRGGVRDTEAFF.

With regard to this clone: An end of the junction differs from the germline gene, which may be a read error. The chain recombines TRBV19 with TRBJ2-1, with TRBD2 identical over 7 bases. Per the germline V gene, CDR1 is LNHDA and CDR2 is SQIVND (reference sequence). The CDR3 has 15 amino acids. DNA for the CDR3: TGTGCCAGTAGTCCGACTCGCGGGAGAGTAGATGTAGGGGTCTTC. It yields the protein CASSPTRGRVDVGVF. Looking up the rest from reference TRBV19 and TRBJ2-1 gives the full variable domain: DGGITQSPKYLFRKEGQNVTLSCEQNLNHDAMYWYRQDPGQGLRLIYYSQIVNDFQKGDIAEGYSVSREKKESFPLTVTSAQKNPTAFYLCASSPTRGRVDVGVFGPGTRLTVL.